This note documents a single TCR beta chain sequence. These data originate in a study of blood T cell repertoires in COVID-19. Study details: The United States, Italy and Spain supplied acute and convalescent COVID-19 samples. Sources were T cells, B-cell-depleted T cells, or PBMCs; the material itself was cDNA or gDNA.

The CDR3 runs to 17 residues. Germline V gene lookup returns CDR1 SGHVS and CDR2 FNYEAQ. Unmatched junction bases numbered 13, after V lost 5 bases and J lost 5 bases. In the original analysis: Nucleated cell number was recorded as an estimate derived from reference gene primer amplification. This table comes from immunoSEQ multiplex PCR, and its TCRdb copy is limited to in-frame clones, with some not included. The D gene and trimming were derived from the DNA, and the V and J assignments and clone size from that table. The sample lists about 250,000 clones; roughly 85% were seen once. The V call is TRBV7-6, the J call TRBJ2-3; 10 bases match TRBD1. The clonotype was recovered from a man aged 18 to 30 with active or convalescent COVID-19. The sequenced sample consisted of peripheral blood. The CDR3 region has the DNA TGTGCCAGCAGCGCCCGACAGGGGGCTGGAATGGGAGATACGCAGTATTTT. It translates to CASSARQGAGMGDTQYF.